These 21 T cell receptor beta chains originate from one sample sequenced in a study of blood T cell repertoires in COVID-19. Clones were sequenced by immunoSEQ multiplex PCR, and TCRdb holds only the in-frame ones, with some missing. The repertoire has tens of thousands of clones, around 86% of them found once; the top ten carry 28%. The sample consisted of peripheral blood. These receptor sequences come from a human donor in a cohort sampled during active COVID-19.

This clone has only a few counts. The rearrangement joins TRBV7-9 to TRBJ2-7; D may be TRBD2 (6 bases). The CDR3 runs to 15 residues. Between the trimmed V and J ends, which lost 5 bases and 0 bases, there was a span of 14 bases. Per the germline V gene, CDR1 is SEHNR and CDR2 is FQNEAQ (reference sequence). The CDR3 spells CASSLTGTYSYEQYF. In DNA form, the CDR3 reads TGTGCCAGCAGCCTTACCGGGACTTACTCCTACGAGCAGTACTTC.

The V gene is TRBV10-3, the J gene TRBJ2-3, with 12 bases that match TRBD2. Unmatched junction bases numbered 2, after V lost 3 bases and J lost 4 bases. CDR1 and CDR2 (germline): ENHRY, SYGVKD. The CDR3 consists of 15 residues. DNA for the CDR3: TGTGCCATCAGTGACCCTAGCGGGGGGGCAGATACGCAGTATTTT. Protein sequence: CAISDPSGGADTQYF.

The CDR3: CSVTGGPTEAFF. The CDR3 DNA is TGCAGCGTGACGGGGGGGCCCACTGAAGCTTTCTTT. The chain has TRBV29-1 and TRBJ1-1; D may be TRBD1 (6 bases). The V gene's germline CDR1 is SQVTM and CDR2 ANQGSEA. CDR3 length: 12 amino acids. Trimming pared 6 bases from V and 4 bases from J, leaving 12 bases between.

The chain joins TRBV28 to TRBJ2-1; 8 bases match TRBD1. CDR1 is MDHEN, CDR2 SYDVKM, per germline. The CDR3 length is 14 residues. V lost 5 bases to trimming and J lost 16 bases; unmatched junction nucleotides: 16. The CDR3, as DNA: TGTGCCAGCAGTCCCACCCCCGGACAGGGATGGTCTTTCTTC. It encodes CASSPTPGQGWSFF.

The V and J genes are TRBV29-1 and TRBJ1-2; D gene uncertain. Trimming pared 1 base from V and 8 bases from J, leaving 5 bases between. The CDR3 is 10 amino acids. The germline CDR1 and CDR2 sequences are SQVTM and ANQGSEA. CDR3 protein: CSVEATGYTF. CDR3 coding DNA: TGCAGCGTTGAAGCTACGGGCTACACCTTC. The full variable domain, rest sourced from reference TRBV29-1 and TRBJ1-2, is SAVISQKPSRDICQRGTSLTIQCQVDSQVTMMFWYRQQPGQSLTLIATANQGSEATYESGFVIDKFPISRPNLTFSTLTVSNMSPEDSSIYLCSVEATGYTFGSGTRLTVV.

The CDR3 loop reads CASTDTEGGRRSSYEQYF. The DNA of the CDR3 is TGTGCCAGTACCGATACCGAGGGCGGGCGGAGAAGCTCCTACGAGCAGTACTTC. The rearrangement links TRBV19 to TRBJ2-7, with D possibly TRBD2 on 5 matching bases. Germline assignment: CDR1 LNHDA and CDR2 SQIVND (reference sequence). Trimming cost V 7 bases and J 0 bases, with 25 bases left between them. The CDR3 spans 18 residues.

V usage is TRBV10-3 and J usage is TRBJ2-7; TRBD2 aligns across 12 bases. Germline-derived CDR1 and CDR2 are ENHRY and SYGVKD. This CDR3 contains 15 residues. The V gene end was trimmed by 4 bases and the J gene end by 2 bases; junction bases not matched to a gene: 3. The CDR3 DNA reads as TGTGCCATCAGTGGACTAGCGGGAGCCCCCTACGAGCAGTACTTC. Translating it yields CAISGLAGAPYEQYF.

The table lists this clone with a few counts. This rearrangement joins TRBV10-3 to TRBJ1-6; TRBD1 agrees at 7 bases. Trimming removed 11 bases from V and 5 bases from J; junction bases left unmatched: 9. The CDR3 totals 14 residues. Germline assignment: CDR1 ENHRY and CDR2 SYGVKD. The DNA of the CDR3 is TGTGCCGCAACAGGGGTTAGGGATAATTCACCCCTCCACTTT. Amino acid sequence: CAATGVRDNSPLHF.

The chain is built from TRBV18 and TRBJ1-2; D may be TRBD1 (6 bases). CDR3 size: 15 residues. Deletions cut 1 base from V and 8 bases from J, with 17 bases between. From germline, CDR1 is KGHSH and CDR2 LQKENI. CDR3 in DNA: TGTGCCAGCTCACCACAGGAGGACAGTCCTGGAGGCTACACCTTC. Translated, it gives CASSPQEDSPGGYTF.

Written as DNA, the CDR3 is TGTGCCAGCAGCTTAGAACCCGGTCGGGGGGGCAATGAGCAGTTCTTC. This sequence encodes CASSLEPGRGGNEQFF. The gene calls are TRBV11-2 and TRBJ2-1, with 8 bases lining up with TRBD2. V shed 0 bases and J 6 bases; nucleotides not matched to a gene: 7. This CDR3 is built from 16 residues. Germline CDR1 and CDR2: SGHAT and FQNNGV.

The rearrangement uses TRBV9 and TRBJ1-2; D gene uncertain. From germline, CDR1 is SGDLS and CDR2 YYNGEE. This CDR3 has 13 residues. Trimming took 2 bases from V and 1 from J, leaving 6 bases between them. Here the CDR3 DNA reads TGTGCCAGCAGCGTTGTCGGTAACTATGGCTACACCTTC. This gives the protein CASSVVGNYGYTF.

The chain is built from TRBV4-2 and TRBJ2-1; 9 nucleotides line up with TRBD2. The V gene's germline CDR1 is LGHNA and CDR2 YNFKEQ. Germline trimming cut 2 bases from V and 7 bases from J; bases unmatched to any gene: 9. The CDR3 is 16 amino acids. The CDR3 DNA is TGTGCCAGCAGCCAAACTCTCGCGGGAGGGCCTAATGAGCAGTTCTTC. It yields the protein CASSQTLAGGPNEQFF.

This clone showed up just a few times. This chain uses TRBV5-1 with TRBJ1-6; 9 bases fit TRBD1. CDR1 SGHRS and CDR2 YFSETQ come from the germline V gene. The V segment lost 4 bases and the J segment 9 bases; nucleotides outside the gene matches: 11. This CDR3 contains 16 residues. The CDR3 region has the DNA TGCGCCAGCAGCGTGCTGCCGGGACAGGGAATTTCACCCCTCCACTTT. Translation: CASSVLPGQGISPLHF.

The rearrangement links TRBV20-1 to TRBJ1-1; D might be TRBD1 (5 bases). From germline, CDR1 is DFQATT and CDR2 SNEGSKA (reference sequence). Trimming left V 3 bases short and J 0 bases short, with 17 bases between. The CDR3 covers 16 residues. Here the CDR3 DNA reads TGCAGTGCTAGTCTGTTGCGGTCAGGGATGAACACTGAAGCTTTCTTT. It specifies CSASLLRSGMNTEAFF.

The chain uses TRBV28 and TRBJ1-4, with D possibly matching TRBD1 (5 bases). Germline CDR1 and CDR2: MDHEN and SYDVKM. V lost 5 bases and J lost 4, with 14 bases in between. The CDR3 extends over 15 amino acids. The CDR3 DNA follows: TGTGCCAGCAGTCCCCCCCGGGGGGGTAATGAAAAACTGTTTTTT. Translation gives CASSPPRGGNEKLFF.

The chain couples TRBV25-1 to TRBJ1-1; 10 bases are a match to TRBD1. Germline V CDR1 and CDR2: MGHDK, SYGVNS. Germline trimming cut 3 bases from V and 5 bases from J; bases unmatched to any gene: 9. The CDR3 is 16 residues long. As DNA, the CDR3 is TGTGCCAGCAGTGATCTCCACTCGGGACAGGGGACTGAAGCTTTCTTT. Translated, it gives CASSDLHSGQGTEAFF.

In this sample, this clone turned up a few times. J is TRBJ1-1 and V is TRBV5-1; D is ambiguous. Germline CDR1 reads SGHRS; CDR2 reads YFSETQ. The CDR3 is 16 residues long. Trimming cost V 4 bases and J 4 bases, with 20 bases left between them. The CDR3 sequence: CASSPPVRNGPTEAFF. In nucleotides, the CDR3 is TGCGCCAGCAGCCCTCCGGTAAGGAATGGGCCCACTGAAGCTTTCTTT.

The gene calls are TRBV2 and TRBJ2-7; D is undetermined. The CDR3 contains 14 residues. Trimming removed 4 bases at V and 3 bases at J, with 13 bases between. CDR1 and CDR2 from the germline V gene are SNHLY and FYNNEI. The CDR3 DNA reads as TGTGCCAGCAGTGTGTTAGGAGACGTCTACGAGCAGTACTTC. Translated: CASSVLGDVYEQYF. The full variable domain, with the rest looked up from reference TRBV2 and TRBJ2-7, is EPEVTQTPSHQVTQMGQEVILRCVPISNHLYFYWYRQILGQKVEFLVSFYNNEISEKSEIFDDQFSVERPDGSNFTLKIRSTKLEDSAMYFCASSVLGDVYEQYFGPGTRLTVT.

The gene calls are TRBV12-3 or TRBV12-4 and TRBJ2-7, with D perhaps TRBD1 (5 bases). Trimming left V 3 bases short and J 8 bases short, with 11 bases between. This CDR3 is built from 12 residues. In DNA, the CDR3 is TGTGCCAGCAGTTTCACCCCGGACAAGCAGTACTTC. Protein: CASSFTPDKQYF.

Worth noting for this clone: A junction end diverges from the germline sequence, so it may reflect a read error. The chain employs TRBV11-2 and TRBJ2-5; a possible D gene is TRBD1 (5 bases). Per germline, CDR1 SGHAT and CDR2 FQNNGV. This CDR3 comprises 16 residues. CDR3 bases: TGTGCCAGCAGCTTAGGGGTAGCTTTGGGGCAAGAGACTCAGTACTTC. Amino acid sequence: CASSLGVALGQETQYF.

This clone was recorded once. V gene TRBV5-1 combines with J gene TRBJ2-2, with 15 nucleotides matching TRBD2. Per germline, CDR1 SGHRS and CDR2 YFSETQ. The CDR3 is 19 amino acids. The junction had 7 bases not matched to a gene; V was cut back by 4 bases and J by 0 bases. CDR3 DNA: TGCGCCAGCAGCCCTGGAGGACTAGCGGGAGGGGCGAACACCGGGGAGCTGTTTTTT. The encoded protein is CASSPGGLAGGANTGELFF.